This TCR beta chain was identified during a study of regulatory T cells in long-lasting Graves disease. Specified time point: newly diagnosed GD, antithyroid drugs for less than 3 months. With RNA extracted from PBMCs as input, the TCR library was made. iRepertoire HTBI primers and Arm-PCR of CDR3 regions built TCR beta libraries. TCRdb called the multiplex PCR reads again in MiXCR, with one record for every CDR3 protein. The sample holds around 400,000 distinct CDR3 sequences; 15% are singletons and the top ten take under 9%. This clonotype has at least ten counts. These same records also appear under a second study, on T cells in Graves' hyperthyroidism and ophthalmopathy. That paper notes: Stable hyperthyroidism was told apart from ophthalmopathy by a model built on 13 V-J features.

The origin of this receptor is a woman aged 40 to 50 with Graves disease. Sequenced material: peripheral blood mononuclear cells (PBMCs), taken at new diagnosis, from a patient treated with antithyroid drugs.

The CDR3 reads CASSKGLLGNQETQYF. The CDR3 DNA reads TGTGCCAGCAGCAAAGGATTGCTAGGTAACCAAGAGACCCAGTACTTC. This chain connects TRBV12-3 or TRBV12-4 to TRBJ2-5, with D unclear. Deletions cut 6 bases from V and 0 bases from J, with 17 bases between. This CDR3 comprises 16 residues.